This record looks at one T cell receptor (beta chain) sequence and its context. Its antigen has not been determined. Base qualities are not at hand, and no much larger clone is one base apart. This sample is drawn from a study of response to subunit inactivated influenza vaccine (dated by TCRdb to the late 2010s). Background on the whole study: Deep quantitative profiling of the T cell receptor repertoire was used in the study to follow responses to a trivalent subunit inactivated influenza vaccine. General conclusions and limits of the study: The authors suggested that each seasonal influenza vaccination may recruit only a limited number of new T cells.

The method was RT-PCR. TCRdb lists the instrument as Illumina HiSeq 2500. TCRdb reworked the public reads: Q25 trimming with fastp, MiXCR clone assembly, productive beta chains retained. Under each unique CDR3 protein, matching rows form one entry showing the most common genes and DNA. The sample records hundreds of thousands of distinct CDR3 sequences, approximately 11% of which are singletons. The ten largest clonotypes hold roughly 12% of the sample. From its cysteine to its phenylalanine, the CDR3 spans 15 amino acids. This entry keeps only the CDR3 DNA: 45 bases, framed from base 1. Trimming removed 4 bases from V and 6 bases from J; the gene matches leave 8 bases unexplained. The CDR1 and CDR2 encoded by the germline V gene are LGHNA and YNFKEQ. The time point label of this sample denotes: 45 to 55 days after influenza vaccine administration.

The sample was PBMCs from blood, taken more than 35 days after vaccination. This sequence was found in a man aged 50 or older who received an inactivated influenza vaccine. Donor details come from another sample of the same person, matched by shared clones. The chain was built from TRBV4-2 and TRBJ1-2; the junction holds 10 bases that match TRBD1. The CDR3 reads as follows: CASSLGGTGANGYTF. The base sequence is TGTGCCAGCAGCCTCGGGGGGACAGGGGCCAATGGCTACACCTTC.